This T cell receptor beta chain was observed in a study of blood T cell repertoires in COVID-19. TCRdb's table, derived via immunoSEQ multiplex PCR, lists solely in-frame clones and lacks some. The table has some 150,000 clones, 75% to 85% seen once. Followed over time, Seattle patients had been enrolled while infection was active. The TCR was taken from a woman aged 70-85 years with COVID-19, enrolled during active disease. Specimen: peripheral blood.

Written as DNA, the CDR3 is TGCGCCAGCGGACGGCGGACAGGGAAAAATGAAAACATTCAGTACTTC. Encoded protein: CASGRRTGKNENIQYF. V usage is TRBV10-1 and J usage is TRBJ2-4, with TRBD1 matching 8 bases. Germline V lookup: CDR1 WNHNN, CDR2 SYGVQD (reference sequence). CDR3 length: 16 residues. Trimming took 8 bases from V and 5 from J; bases not matched to a gene: 14.